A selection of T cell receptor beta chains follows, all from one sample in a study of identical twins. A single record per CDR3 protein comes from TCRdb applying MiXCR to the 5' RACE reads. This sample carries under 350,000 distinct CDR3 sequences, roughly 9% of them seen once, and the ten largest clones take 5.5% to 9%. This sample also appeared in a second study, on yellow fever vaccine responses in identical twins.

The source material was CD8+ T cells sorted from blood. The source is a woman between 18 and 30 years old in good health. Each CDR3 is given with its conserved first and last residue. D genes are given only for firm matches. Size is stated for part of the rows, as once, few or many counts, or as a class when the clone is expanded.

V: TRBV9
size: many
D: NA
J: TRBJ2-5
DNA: TGTGCCAGCAGCGTAGGTGGGGAAGAGACCCAGTACTTC
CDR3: CASSVGGEETQYF

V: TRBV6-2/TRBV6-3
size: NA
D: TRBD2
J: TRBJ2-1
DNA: TGTGCCAGCAGTTACGGGAGACTAGCGGGAGGTTACAATGAGCAGTTCTTC
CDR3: CASSYGRLAGGYNEQFF

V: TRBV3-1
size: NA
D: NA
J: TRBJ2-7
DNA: TGTGCCAGCAGCCACCAGGGTTTATCCTACGAGCAGTACTTC
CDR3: CASSHQGLSYEQYF

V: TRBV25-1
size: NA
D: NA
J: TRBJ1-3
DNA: TGTGCCAGCAGTAGGACAGCCGGAAACACCATATATTTT
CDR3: CASSRTAGNTIYF

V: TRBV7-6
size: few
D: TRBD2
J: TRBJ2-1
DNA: TGTGCCAGCAGCGTAGAGATAGCGGGAGCGGCTTACAATGAGCAGTTCTTC
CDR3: CASSVEIAGAAYNEQFF

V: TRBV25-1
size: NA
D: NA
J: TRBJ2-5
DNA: TGTGCCACCCAGGAGCTGGGAGGTGGACAAGAGACCCAGTACTTC
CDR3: CATQELGGGQETQYF

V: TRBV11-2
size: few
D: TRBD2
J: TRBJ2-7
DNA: TGTGCCAGCAGCTTAGAAGGGGGGGGACTAGCCTCCTACGAGCAGTACTTC
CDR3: CASSLEGGGLASYEQYF

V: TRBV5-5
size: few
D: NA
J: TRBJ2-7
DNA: TGTGCCAGCAGCTTAGGGCGGCTACCTTCCTACGAGCAGTACTTC
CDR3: CASSLGRLPSYEQYF

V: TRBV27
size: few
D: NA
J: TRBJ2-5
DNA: TGTGCCAGCAGTTCCTCGACAGATCTCCAAGAGACCCAGTACTTC
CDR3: CASSSSTDLQETQYF

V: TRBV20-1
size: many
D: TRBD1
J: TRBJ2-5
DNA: TGCAGTGCATCGTGGGGACAGGGGTCCAAGGAGACCCAGTACTTC
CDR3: CSASWGQGSKETQYF

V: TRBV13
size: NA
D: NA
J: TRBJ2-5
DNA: TGTGCCAGCAGCTGGACAGATGAGACCCAGTACTTC
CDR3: CASSWTDETQYF

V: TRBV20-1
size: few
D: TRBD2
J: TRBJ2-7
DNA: TGCAGTGCCCTTCTAGCGGGAGAGGTCCACGAGCAGTACTTC
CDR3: CSALLAGEVHEQYF

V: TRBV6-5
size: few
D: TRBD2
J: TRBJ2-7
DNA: TGTGCCAGCAGTTACCAGAGCGGGGGGACCTACGAGCAGTACTTC
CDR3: CASSYQSGGTYEQYF

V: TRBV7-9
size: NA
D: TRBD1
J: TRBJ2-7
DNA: TGTGCCAGCAGCGTTCTCGCGGGACAGGGGGCTGAAGAGCAGTACTTC
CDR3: CASSVLAGQGAEEQYF

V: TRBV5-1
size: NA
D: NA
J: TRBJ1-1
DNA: TGCGCCAGCAGCTTGGACATGGCCCCTGAAGCTTTCTTT
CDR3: CASSLDMAPEAFF

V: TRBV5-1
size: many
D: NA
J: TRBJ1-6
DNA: TGCGCCGACGGCCGGGGGCATCGGGCCCTCCACTTT
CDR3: CADGRGHRALHF

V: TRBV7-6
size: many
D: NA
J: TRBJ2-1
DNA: TGTGCCAGCAGCTCCATTAGCGGAGCCACTTACAATGAGCAGTTCTTC
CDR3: CASSSISGATYNEQFF

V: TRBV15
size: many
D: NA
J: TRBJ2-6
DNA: TGTGCCACCAGCCTCCGAGGAGGTTCTGGGGCCAACGTCCTGACTTTC
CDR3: CATSLRGGSGANVLTF

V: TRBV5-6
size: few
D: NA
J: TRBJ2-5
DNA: TGTGCCAGCAGTCACCCGCGCTCCTTGCAAGAGACCCAGTACTTC
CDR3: CASSHPRSLQETQYF

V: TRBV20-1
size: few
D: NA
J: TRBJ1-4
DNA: TGCAGTGCTAGAGATCTGGCGGCGTCTTATGAAAGACTGTTTTTT
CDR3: CSARDLAASYERLFF

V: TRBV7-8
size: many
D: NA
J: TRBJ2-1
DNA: TGTGCCAGCAGCCTAAACATGGATTCCTACAATGAGCAGTTCTTC
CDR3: CASSLNMDSYNEQFF

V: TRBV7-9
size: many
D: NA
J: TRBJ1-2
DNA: TGTGCCAGCAGCCAGACAACGACAGGAAACTATGGCTACACCTTC
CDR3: CASSQTTTGNYGYTF

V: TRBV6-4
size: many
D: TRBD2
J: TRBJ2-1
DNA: TGTGCCAGCAGTGACCCGGGAGGGTCGTACAATGAGCAGTTCTTC
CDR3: CASSDPGGSYNEQFF

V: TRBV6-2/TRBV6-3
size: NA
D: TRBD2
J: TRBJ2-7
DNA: TGTGCCAGCAGTTCCCTCCAGCGGGAGAAAGGCTACGAGCAGTACTTC
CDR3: CASSSLQREKGYEQYF

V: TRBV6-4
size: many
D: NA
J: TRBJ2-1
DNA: TGTGCCAGCAGTGACTCTCCCCCGAGTGAGCAGTTCTTC
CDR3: CASSDSPPSEQFF

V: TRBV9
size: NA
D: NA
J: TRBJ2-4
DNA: TGTGCCAGCAGCGTGGGTGCTGGGAACATTCAGTACTTC
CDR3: CASSVGAGNIQYF

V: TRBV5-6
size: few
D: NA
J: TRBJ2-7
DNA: TGTGCCAGCAGCTTAACAGGGATTCGGGGCGACGAGCAGTACTTC
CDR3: CASSLTGIRGDEQYF

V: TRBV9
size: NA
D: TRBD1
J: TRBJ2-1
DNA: TGTGCCAGCAGCGTAGAGGGGGCTGGGATATACAATGAGCAGTTCTTC
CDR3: CASSVEGAGIYNEQFF

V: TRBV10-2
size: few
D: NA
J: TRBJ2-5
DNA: TGCGCCAGCAGTGAGTCAACAGACCCACCACAAGAGACCCAGTACTTC
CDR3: CASSESTDPPQETQYF

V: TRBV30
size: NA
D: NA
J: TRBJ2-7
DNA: TGTGCCTGGAGTACCAGGGCTAAGTCCCCCAACGAGCAGTACTTC
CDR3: CAWSTRAKSPNEQYF

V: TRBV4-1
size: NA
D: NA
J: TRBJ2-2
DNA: TGCGCCAGCAGCTCCCTGCAGGGTCCGGTATCCGGGGAGCTGTTTTTT
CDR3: CASSSLQGPVSGELFF

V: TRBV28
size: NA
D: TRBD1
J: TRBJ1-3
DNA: TGTGCCAGCAGTTATACAGGGGCTGGAAACACCATATATTTT
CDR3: CASSYTGAGNTIYF

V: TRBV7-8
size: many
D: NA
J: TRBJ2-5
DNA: TGTGCCAGCAGCTTAAGGGTCTCGGAGTTAGAGACCCAGTACTTC
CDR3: CASSLRVSELETQYF

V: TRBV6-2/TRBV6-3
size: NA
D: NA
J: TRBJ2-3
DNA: TGTGCCAGCAGAGAACTAGCCCTCAATACGCAGTATTTT
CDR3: CASRELALNTQYF

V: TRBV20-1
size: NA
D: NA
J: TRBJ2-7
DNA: TGCAGTGCTAGAGATCGCACAGCCTACGAGCAGTACTTC
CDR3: CSARDRTAYEQYF

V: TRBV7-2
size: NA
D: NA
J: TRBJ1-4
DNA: TGTGCCAGCAGCTTAGAGGCGCGAGCCGAAAAACTGTTTTTT
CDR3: CASSLEARAEKLFF

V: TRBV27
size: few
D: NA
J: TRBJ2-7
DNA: TGTGCCAGCAGACGCCCAGCCTCCTACGAGCAGTACTTC
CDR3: CASRRPASYEQYF

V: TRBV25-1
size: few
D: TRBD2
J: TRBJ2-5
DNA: TGTGCCAGCAGTGCACTAGCGGGGGGGCTCTTGGAGACCCAGTACTTC
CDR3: CASSALAGGLLETQYF

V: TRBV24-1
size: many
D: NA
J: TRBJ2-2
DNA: TGTGCCACCAGTGATTTGCCCCAGGGTGCCGGGGAGCTGTTTTTT
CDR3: CATSDLPQGAGELFF

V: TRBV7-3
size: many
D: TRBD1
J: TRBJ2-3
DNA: TGTGCCAGCAGCCCCGGACAGGGGGCTCTCACAGATACGCAGTATTTT
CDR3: CASSPGQGALTDTQYF

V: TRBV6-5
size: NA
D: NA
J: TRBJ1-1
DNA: TGTGCCAGCAGTTATAGTGAGGTCGGGATCACTGAAGCTTTCTTT
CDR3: CASSYSEVGITEAFF

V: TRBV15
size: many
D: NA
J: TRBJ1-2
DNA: TGTGCCACCAGCGAGGGCGCGGGGTATGGCTACACCTTC
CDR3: CATSEGAGYGYTF

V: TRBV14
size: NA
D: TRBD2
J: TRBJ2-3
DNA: TGTGCCAGCAGCCAAGAACCGGTGACTAGCTTCCCGGATACGCAGTATTTT
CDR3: CASSQEPVTSFPDTQYF

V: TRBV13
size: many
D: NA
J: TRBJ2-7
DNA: TGTGCCAGCAGCCCCACAGGTTACTACGAGCAGTACTTC
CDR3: CASSPTGYYEQYF

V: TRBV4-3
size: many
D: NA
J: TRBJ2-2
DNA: TGCGCCAGCAGCCAAGATAGTGGGGGATCCACCGGGGAGCTGTTTTTT
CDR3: CASSQDSGGSTGELFF

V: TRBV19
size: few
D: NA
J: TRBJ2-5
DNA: TGTGCCAGTAGTCTATCTTGGGACGGGCGGAAGACCCAGTACTTC
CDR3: CASSLSWDGRKTQYF

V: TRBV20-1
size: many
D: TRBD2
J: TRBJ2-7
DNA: TGCAGTGCTAGATGGGGACTAGCTGAAACCTACGAGCAGTACTTC
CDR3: CSARWGLAETYEQYF

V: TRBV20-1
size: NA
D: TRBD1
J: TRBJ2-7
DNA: TGCAGTGCTAGAGATATATCTACCGACAGGGGGCACGAGCAGTACTTC
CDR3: CSARDISTDRGHEQYF

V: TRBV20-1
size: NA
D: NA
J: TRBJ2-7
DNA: TGCAGTGCTAGAGATCTTTTGGGGGGGCCTGGATCCTACGAGCAGTACTTC
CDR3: CSARDLLGGPGSYEQYF

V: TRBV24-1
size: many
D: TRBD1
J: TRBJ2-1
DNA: TGTGCCACCAGCTACCCGGGACAGGGATGGGGTGAGCAGTTCTTC
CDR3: CATSYPGQGWGEQFF

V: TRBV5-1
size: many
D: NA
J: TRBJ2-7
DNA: TGCGCCAGCAGCCCATTAGGGGAAGTCTTGGGCGAGCAGTACTTC
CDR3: CASSPLGEVLGEQYF

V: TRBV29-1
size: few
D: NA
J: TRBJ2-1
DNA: TGCAGCGCAAGGGGACTGTCCAATGAGCAGTTCTTC
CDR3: CSARGLSNEQFF

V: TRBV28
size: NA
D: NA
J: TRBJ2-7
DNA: TGTGCCAGCAGTTTCCCCCCCGCGCCTAGCGTAAGTGCCTACGAGCAGTACTTC
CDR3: CASSFPPAPSVSAYEQYF

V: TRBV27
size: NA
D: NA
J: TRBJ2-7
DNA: TGTGCCAGCAGTCACCCGGGGGCCTTCGAGCAGTACTTC
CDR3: CASSHPGAFEQYF

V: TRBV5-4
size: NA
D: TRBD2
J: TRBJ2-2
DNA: TGTGCCAGCAGATCCCTCGGGACTAACCCGTTTCCCGGGGAGCTGTTTTTT
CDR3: CASRSLGTNPFPGELFF

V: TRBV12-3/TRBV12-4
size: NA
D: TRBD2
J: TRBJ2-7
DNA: TGTGCCAGCAACTCCCGGGACTACCCCTACGAGCAGTACTTC
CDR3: CASNSRDYPYEQYF

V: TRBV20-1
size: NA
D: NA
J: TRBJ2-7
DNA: TGCAGTGCTAGGGTTAGCGGAACCTACGAGCAGTACTTC
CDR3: CSARVSGTYEQYF